These 15 T cell receptor beta chains originate from one sample sequenced in a study of blood T cell repertoires in COVID-19. The assay was immunoSEQ multiplex PCR, and TCRdb's table has in-frame clones only and misses some. The sample includes about 300,000 clones, around nine tenths seen only once; the top ten take about 5%. The specimen sequenced was peripheral blood. These receptors were taken from a man aged 35 to 55 with acute or convalescent COVID-19.

The V call is TRBV29-1, the J call TRBJ1-2, with no clear D. This CDR3 has 12 amino acids. From germline, CDR1 is SQVTM and CDR2 ANQGSEA. Trimming shortened V by 4 bases and J by 4 bases, and 10 bases separated the two germline ends. CDR3 in amino acids: CSVGEQFYGYTF. The CDR3 coding sequence is TGCAGCGTTGGAGAGCAGTTCTATGGCTACACCTTC.

The V and J genes are TRBV7-8 and TRBJ2-3; D might be TRBD2 (5 bases). Trimming took 1 base from V and 2 from J, leaving 19 bases between them. This CDR3 has 18 amino acids. CDR1 and CDR2 (germline): SGHVS, FQNEAQ. In DNA, the CDR3 is TGTGCCAGCAGCTTAGAACGGGGAGCACCGGAACACACAGATACGCAGTATTTT. Its protein product is CASSLERGAPEHTDTQYF.

The table lists this clone with a count of one. The rearrangement joins TRBV5-6 to TRBJ1-6; D is perhaps TRBD1 (6 bases). CDR3 length equals 15 residues. With 1 base removed from V and 9 bases from J, the gap between germline ends came to 14 bases. Germline CDR1 is SGHDT and CDR2 is YYEEEE. In DNA, the CDR3 is TGTGCCAGCAGCTTGAGTCCCACAGGGAGTTCACCCCTCCACTTT. This translates into CASSLSPTGSSPLHF. The whole variable domain, remainder taken from reference TRBV5-6 and TRBJ1-6, is DAGVTQSPTHLIKTRGQQVTLRCSPKSGHDTVSWYQQALGQGPQFIFQYYEEEERQRGNFPDRFSGHQFPNYSSELNVNALLLGDSALYLCASSLSPTGSSPLHFGNGTRLTVT.

The gene calls are TRBV7-6 and TRBJ1-6, with 7 bases matching TRBD1. The V gene's germline CDR1 is SGHVS and CDR2 FNYEAQ. This CDR3 comprises 15 residues. Trimming at V came to 2 bases and at J to 10 bases, leaving 8 bases not matched to a gene. The CDR3 is CASSLLGQRQSPLHF. The CDR3 DNA is TGTGCCAGCAGCTTACTGGGACAGCGTCAATCACCCCTCCACTTT.

This clone has just a few counts. This chain uses TRBV4-2 with TRBJ1-2, with D hard to call. The CDR3 is 15 residues long. Trimming shortened V by 0 bases and J by 1 base, and 9 bases separated the two germline ends. The V gene's germline CDR1 is LGHNA and CDR2 YNFKEQ. The CDR3 bases are TGTGCCAGCAGCCAAGAGATGCGAGATAACTATGGCTACACCTTC. Translation gives CASSQEMRDNYGYTF.

The V and J genes are TRBV6-5 and TRBJ1-5; D might be TRBD1 (5 bases). Per the germline V gene, CDR1 is MNHEY and CDR2 is SVGAGI. CDR3 length equals 14 residues. V gave up 6 bases and J gave up 7 bases, with 16 bases separating them. The DNA for the CDR3 is TGTGCCAGCAGCCCCGACAGTCCCCGCCAGCCCCAGCATTTT. Protein product: CASSPDSPRQPQHF.

This sequence joins TRBV29-1 and TRBJ1-5, with a possible D match to TRBD1 (5 bases). V dropped 6 bases and J dropped 0 bases, with 9 bases sitting between them. Germline values: CDR1 SQVTM, CDR2 ANQGSEA. The CDR3 length is 13 residues. CDR3 nucleotides: TGCAGCGTCAGGGTTCGTAGCAATCAGCCCCAGCATTTT. Protein sequence: CSVRVRSNQPQHF.

On this clone itself: Other nucleotide sequences from this sample produce the same CDR3. The chain combines TRBV7-2 with TRBJ1-2; TRBD1 aligns across 8 bases. Germline V CDR1 and CDR2: SGHTA, FQGNSA. The CDR3 has 13 amino acids. Trimming removed 4 bases from V and 5 bases from J; junction bases left unmatched: 3. The CDR3 here is CASSSGQGYGYTF. CDR3 coding DNA: TGTGCCAGCAGCTCCGGACAGGGATATGGCTACACCTTC.

This chain links TRBV7-3 with TRBJ2-3; 15 bases fit TRBD2. The CDR3 runs 17 residues. From germline, CDR1 is SGHTA and CDR2 FQGTGA. V lost 3 bases, J lost 4 bases, and 5 bases stayed unmatched. The DNA of the CDR3 is TGTGCCAGCAGCTTGGGACTAGCGGGGGGTAACCCAGATACGCAGTATTTT. As protein: CASSLGLAGGNPDTQYF.

The chain carries TRBV9 and TRBJ2-7, with 9 bases lining up with TRBD2. V was pared by 0 bases and J by 7 bases, with 5 bases of the junction left unmatched. This CDR3 is 14 amino acids long. Germline CDR1 reads SGDLS; CDR2 reads YYNGEE. CDR3 in amino acids: CASSVALAGQEQYF. CDR3 nucleotides: TGTGCCAGCAGCGTAGCCCTAGCGGGGCAAGAGCAGTACTTC.

The chain recombines TRBV7-6 with TRBJ1-1; weak D call: TRBD1 (5 bases). This CDR3 has 13 residues. Germline lookup yields CDR1 SGHVS and CDR2 FNYEAQ. Trimming took off 7 bases at V and 6 bases at J, with 15 bases between the two ends. Here the CDR3 reads CASIQERGAEAFF. CDR3 nucleotide sequence: TGTGCCAGCATCCAAGAGCGGGGGGCTGAAGCTTTCTTT. The full variable domain, in which reference TRBV7-6 and TRBJ1-1 provide the parts outside the CDR3, is GAGVSQSPRYKVTKRGQDVALRCDPISGHVSLYWYRQALGQGPEFLTYFNYEAQQDKSGLPNDRFSAERPEGSISTLTIQRTEQRDSAMYRCASIQERGAEAFFGQGTRLTVV.

This chain links TRBV18 with TRBJ2-1, with D possibly being TRBD2 (7 bases). The germline V and J ends were trimmed by 1 base and 3 bases, with 10 bases remaining between them. The CDR3 sequence is 15 residues long. Germline V lookup: CDR1 KGHSH, CDR2 LQKENI. The DNA of the CDR3 is TGTGCCAGCTCACCACAGGGGGAGGGCTACAATGAGCAGTTCTTC. Protein: CASSPQGEGYNEQFF.

The chain uses TRBV7-9 and TRBJ1-4, with a tentative D call TRBD1 (5 bases). The V end was cut by 5 bases, the J end by 10 bases, with 17 bases between. This CDR3 has 14 amino acids. Germline V lookup: CDR1 SEHNR, CDR2 FQNEAQ (reference sequence). CDR3 in amino acids: CASSSARRGGKLFF. The CDR3 DNA follows: TGTGCCAGCAGCAGCGCTAGGAGGGGAGGAAAACTGTTTTTT.

The chain joins TRBV12-5 to TRBJ2-3; D perhaps matches TRBD1 (6 bases). The V and J ends lost 4 bases and 0 bases respectively, with 8 bases between them. The germline V gene has CDR1 LGHNT and CDR2 FRNRAP. The CDR3 has 14 amino acids. The CDR3 reads CASGSGTSTDTQYF. CDR3 sequence (DNA): TGTGCTAGTGGTTCCGGGACAAGCACAGATACGCAGTATTTT. The full variable domain, rest sourced from reference TRBV12-5 and TRBJ2-3, is DARVTQTPRHKVTEMGQEVTMRCQPILGHNTVFWYRQTMMQGLELLAYFRNRAPLDDSGMPKDRFSAEMPDATLATLKIQPSEPRDSAVYFCASGSGTSTDTQYFGPGTRLTVL.

The chain has TRBV6-1 and TRBJ2-1; the D gene is possibly TRBD1 (6 bases). Germline loops: CDR1 MNHNS, CDR2 SASEGT. The V end was cut by 1 base, the J end by 3 bases, with 13 bases between. This CDR3 is 16 amino acids long. The CDR3, as DNA: TGTGCCAGCAGTGAAGGGGTAGGGGGAGTCTACAATGAGCAGTTCTTC. Translation gives CASSEGVGGVYNEQFF.